This TCR beta chain was captured by sequencing in a study of shared clonotypes between healthy human individuals. Points from the study as a whole: Large sequencing depth failed to make sorted-subset sequencing complete, rarefaction showed.

Only in-frame clones appear in the TCRdb table, and some are missing; sequencing was by immunoSEQ multiplex PCR. The table records approximately 1.4 million clones, approximately 98% of them present only once. Comments on this clone: Its antigen is as yet unknown.

Germline CDR1 reads MGHRA; CDR2 reads YSYEKL. This CDR3 is built from 18 residues. J gave up 0 bases and V 3 bases, and 14 bases lay outside the gene matches. The sequence was obtained from a man aged 25 to 40 in good health. This chain connects TRBV4-1 to TRBJ2-7; 7 bases map to TRBD2. Sequencing was done on a sample of naive CD4+ T cells sorted from blood. Subset reported: CD45RA+ positively selected. The CDR3 is CASSQSMGGVSRSYEQYF. Written as DNA, the CDR3 is TGCGCCAGCAGCCAGTCGATGGGGGGGGTGTCCCGCTCCTACGAGCAGTACTTC.